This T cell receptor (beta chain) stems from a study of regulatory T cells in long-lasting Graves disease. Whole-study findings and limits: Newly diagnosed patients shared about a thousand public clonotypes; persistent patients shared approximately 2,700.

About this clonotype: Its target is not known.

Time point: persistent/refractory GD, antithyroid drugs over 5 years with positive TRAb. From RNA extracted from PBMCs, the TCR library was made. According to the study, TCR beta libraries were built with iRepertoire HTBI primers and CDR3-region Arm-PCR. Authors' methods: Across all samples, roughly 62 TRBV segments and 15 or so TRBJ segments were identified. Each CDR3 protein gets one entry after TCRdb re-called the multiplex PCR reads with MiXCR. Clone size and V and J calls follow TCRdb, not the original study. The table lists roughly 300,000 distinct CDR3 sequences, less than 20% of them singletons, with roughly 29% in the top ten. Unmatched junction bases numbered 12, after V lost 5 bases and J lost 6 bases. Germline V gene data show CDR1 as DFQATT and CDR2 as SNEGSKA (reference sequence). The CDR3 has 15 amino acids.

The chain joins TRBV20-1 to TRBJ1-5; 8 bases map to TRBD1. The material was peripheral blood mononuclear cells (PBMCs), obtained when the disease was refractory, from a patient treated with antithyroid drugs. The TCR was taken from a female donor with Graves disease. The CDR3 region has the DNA TGCAGTGCTGGGTCCAGGGGGCGCTGGGGTCAGCCCCAGCATTTT. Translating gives CSAGSRGRWGQPQHF.